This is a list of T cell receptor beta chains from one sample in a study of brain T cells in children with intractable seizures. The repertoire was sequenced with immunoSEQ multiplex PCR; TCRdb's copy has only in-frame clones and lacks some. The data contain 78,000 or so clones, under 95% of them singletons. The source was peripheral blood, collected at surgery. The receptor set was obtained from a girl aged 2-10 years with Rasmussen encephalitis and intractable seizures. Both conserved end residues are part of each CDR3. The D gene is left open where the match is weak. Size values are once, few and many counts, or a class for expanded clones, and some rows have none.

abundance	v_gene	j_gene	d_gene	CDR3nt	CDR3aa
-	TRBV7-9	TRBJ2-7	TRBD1	TGTGCCAGCAGCAGCAGGGGGCCTGGGAGATACGAGCAGTACTTC	CASSSRGPGRYEQYF
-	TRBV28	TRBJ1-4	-	TGTGCCAGCAGGGAACAGAGTTCTTCTAGAGAAAAACTGTTTTTT	CASREQSSSREKLFF
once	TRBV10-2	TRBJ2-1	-	TGCGCCAGCAGTCAACAGTCTTACAATGAGCAGTTCTTC	CASSQQSYNEQFF
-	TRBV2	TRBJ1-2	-	TGTGCCAGCAGTCTAGGGTCTAACTATGGCTACACCTTC	CASSLGSNYGYTF
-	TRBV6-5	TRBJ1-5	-	TGTGCCAGCAGTTACTTGGCAGACAATCAGCCCCAGCATTTT	CASSYLADNQPQHF
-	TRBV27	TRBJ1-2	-	TGTGCCAGCAGTTTTCGGGGGGACGGCTACACCTTC	CASSFRGDGYTF
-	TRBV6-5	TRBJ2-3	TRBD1	TGTGCCAGCAATATAGGGGGCGCGGGCACAGATACGCAGTATTTT	CASNIGGAGTDTQYF
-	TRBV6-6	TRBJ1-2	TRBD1	TGTGCCAGCAGTTCAGGGGGCCTTCCTTATGGCTACACCTTC	CASSSGGLPYGYTF
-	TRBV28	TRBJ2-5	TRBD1	TGTGCCAGCAGCGGCTCGGACAGGGGGTACCAAGAGACCCAGTACTTC	CASSGSDRGYQETQYF
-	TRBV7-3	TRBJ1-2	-	TGTGCCAGCGATGGGACATTCTATGGCTACACCTTC	CASDGTFYGYTF
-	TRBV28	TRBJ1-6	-	TGTGCCAGCAGTGCGTTAAGGGTGTTGGTTAGTTCACCCCTCCACTTT	CASSALRVLVSSPLHF
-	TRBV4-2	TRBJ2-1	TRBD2	TGTGCCAGCAGCCAAGACAGGCAAGCGGGGGGTTTAAATGAGCAGTTCTTC	CASSQDRQAGGLNEQFF
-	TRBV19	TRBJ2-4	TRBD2	TGTGCCAGCAGGACTAGCGGGAGGGCATTCGGCATTCAGTACTTC	CASRTSGRAFGIQYF
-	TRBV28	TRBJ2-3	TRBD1	TGTGCCAGCAGTTTAAGCCCGACAGGGGCGGATACGCAGTATTTT	CASSLSPTGADTQYF
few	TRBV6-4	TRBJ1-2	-	TGTGCCAGCAGTGAAACGCCAGGGGATAACTATGGCTACACCTTC	CASSETPGDNYGYTF
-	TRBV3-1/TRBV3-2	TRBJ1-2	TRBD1	TGTGCCAGCAGCCAACGACAGGGAAGTGGCTACACCTTC	CASSQRQGSGYTF
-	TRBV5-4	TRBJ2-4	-	TGTGCCAGCAGCTTACCCCTTGAGGGGGGAAAAAACATTCAGTACTTC	CASSLPLEGGKNIQYF
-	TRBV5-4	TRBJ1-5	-	TGTGCCAGCAGCTTAGATAAAGGCCAGCCCCAGCATTTT	CASSLDKGQPQHF
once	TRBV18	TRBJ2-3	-	TGTGCCAGCTCACTTGACAGCACTAGCACAGATACGCAGTATTTT	CASSLDSTSTDTQYF
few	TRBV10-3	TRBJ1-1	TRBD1	TGTGCCATCAGTGCCCAGGGGGCGAACACTGAAGCTTTCTTT	CAISAQGANTEAFF
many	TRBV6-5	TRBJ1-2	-	TGTGCCAGCAGTTATGTTAAGGGAGGTGGCTACACCTTC	CASSYVKGGGYTF
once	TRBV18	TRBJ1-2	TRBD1	TGTGCCAGCTCGCCAAGACAGGGAAGAAATGGCTACACCTTC	CASSPRQGRNGYTF
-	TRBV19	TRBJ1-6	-	TGTGCCAGTAGTATGGGGCAGGACAATTCACCCCTCCACTTT	CASSMGQDNSPLHF
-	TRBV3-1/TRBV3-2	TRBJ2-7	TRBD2	TGTGCCAGCAGCCAAGATGTCCTAGCGGGAGGAAGCTCCTACGAGCAGTACTTC	CASSQDVLAGGSSYEQYF
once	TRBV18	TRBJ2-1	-	TGTGCCAGCTCACCAGGCAGTCCCTACAATGAGCAGTTCTTC	CASSPGSPYNEQFF
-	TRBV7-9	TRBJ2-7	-	TGTGCCAGCAGCTTAGCGGGTCCCTCCTACGAGCAGTACTTC	CASSLAGPSYEQYF
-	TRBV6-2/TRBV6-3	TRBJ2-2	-	TGTGCCAGCAGTTATGGGGGGGCGGCCGGGGAGCTGTTTTTT	CASSYGGAAGELFF
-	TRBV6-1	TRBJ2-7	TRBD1	TGTGCCAGCAGTGAATACAGGGGATACGAGCAGTACTTC	CASSEYRGYEQYF
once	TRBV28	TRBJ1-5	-	TGTGCCAGCAGTTCACCCCAGGGGCCGTATAGCAATCAGCCCCAGCATTTT	CASSSPQGPYSNQPQHF
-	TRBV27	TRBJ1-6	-	TGTGCCAGCAGGAATATCTGGTCACCCCTCCACTTT	CASRNIWSPLHF
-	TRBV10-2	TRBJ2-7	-	TGCGCCACCTTAGACAGGGGAGGGACCTACGAGCAGTACTTC	CATLDRGGTYEQYF
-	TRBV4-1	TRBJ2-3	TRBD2	TGCGCCAGCAGCCAGTACCTTACTAGCGGGGCTAAAGATACGCAGTATTTT	CASSQYLTSGAKDTQYF
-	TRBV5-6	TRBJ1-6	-	TGTGCCAGCAGCTCCGACTACCGACGGACCAATTCACCCCTCCACTTT	CASSSDYRRTNSPLHF
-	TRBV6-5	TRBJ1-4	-	TGTGCCAGCAGTAGCAAAGGGGCACTGAATGAAAAACTGTTTTTT	CASSSKGALNEKLFF
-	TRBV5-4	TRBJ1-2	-	TGTGCCAGCAGCTTGGCGGACGACGACTGGGGAGGCTACACCTTC	CASSLADDDWGGYTF
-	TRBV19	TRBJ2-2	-	TGTGCCAGTAGTGCAGGGAACACCGGGGAGCTGTTTTTT	CASSAGNTGELFF
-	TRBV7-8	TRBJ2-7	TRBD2	TGTGCCAGCAGCACATCCGGGACTAGTCTCTACGAGCAGTACTTC	CASSTSGTSLYEQYF
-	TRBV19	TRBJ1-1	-	TGTGCCAGTAGTATCCTTGTCGGGGGCATCACTGAAGCTTTCTTT	CASSILVGGITEAFF
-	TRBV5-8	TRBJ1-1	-	TGTGCCAGCAGCTTGGAGCAGGCCCTGAACACTGAAGCTTTCTTT	CASSLEQALNTEAFF
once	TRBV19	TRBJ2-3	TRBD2	TGTGCCAGTACCACTATTTTCCCTAGCGGGAGTGATACGCAGTATTTT	CASTTIFPSGSDTQYF
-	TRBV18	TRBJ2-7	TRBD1	TGTGCCAGCTCACCACAGGGACAGGCGGGATCCTACGAGCAGTACTTC	CASSPQGQAGSYEQYF
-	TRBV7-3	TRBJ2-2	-	TGTGCCAGCAGCTCCTTTTACGGGGAGCTGTTTTTT	CASSSFYGELFF
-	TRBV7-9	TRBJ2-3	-	TGTGCCAGCAGCTTAAGGAGGGAGCGGGCAGATACGCAGTATTTT	CASSLRRERADTQYF
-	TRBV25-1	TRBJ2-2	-	TGTGCCAGCAGTGTTACGGGTGTCAGGACCGGGGAGCTGTTTTTT	CASSVTGVRTGELFF
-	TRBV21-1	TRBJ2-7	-	TGTGCCAGCAGCAAAGCGGACAGCTACGAGCAGTACTTC	CASSKADSYEQYF
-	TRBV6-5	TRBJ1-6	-	TGTGCCAGCAGCCGTGAATATAATTCACCCCTCCACTTT	CASSREYNSPLHF
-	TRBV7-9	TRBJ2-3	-	TGTGCCAGCAGCCCCGGACAGTACACAGATACGCAGTATTTT	CASSPGQYTDTQYF
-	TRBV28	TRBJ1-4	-	TGTGCCAGCAGCCCCGGGCGCAAGGGGAATGAAAAACTGTTTTTT	CASSPGRKGNEKLFF
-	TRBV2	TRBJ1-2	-	TGTGCCAGCAGTGACAACAGGGTGGGATATGGCTACACCTTC	CASSDNRVGYGYTF
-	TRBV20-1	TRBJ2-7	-	TGCAGTGCTAGCAATCTTTACGAGCAGTACTTC	CSASNLYEQYF
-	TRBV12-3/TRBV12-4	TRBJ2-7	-	TGTGCCAGCAGCCGGACATACTCCTACGAGCAGTACTTC	CASSRTYSYEQYF
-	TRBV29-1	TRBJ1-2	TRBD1	TGCAGCGCTGGACAGGGAGGTGGCTACACCTTC	CSAGQGGGYTF
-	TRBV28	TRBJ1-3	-	TGTGCCAGCAATCCTCCGGGACTGAAAGACTCTGGAAACACCATATATTTT	CASNPPGLKDSGNTIYF
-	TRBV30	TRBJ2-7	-	TGTGCCTGGAGTGTAGGGTCAGGCTACGAGCAGTACTTC	CAWSVGSGYEQYF
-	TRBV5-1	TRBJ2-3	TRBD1	TGCGCCAGCAGCCTGACAGGGGATACGCAGTATTTT	CASSLTGDTQYF
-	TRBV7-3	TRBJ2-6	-	TGTGCCAGCAGCCCCGCCCCCGTTACAAGCTCTGGGGCCAACGTCCTGACTTTC	CASSPAPVTSSGANVLTF
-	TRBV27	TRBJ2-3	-	TGTGCCAGCAGTTTAGGCGGTGAAGATACGCAGTATTTT	CASSLGGEDTQYF
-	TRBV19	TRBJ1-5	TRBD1	TGTGCCAGTAGGCTGACAGGGGGTGTAATCCAGCCCCAGCATTTT	CASRLTGGVIQPQHF
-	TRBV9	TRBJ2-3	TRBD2	TGTGCCAGCAGCGTAGTAGGGCTAGCGGGAGATACGCAGTATTTT	CASSVVGLAGDTQYF